Sequencing of this TCR beta chain was carried out in a study of T-cell memory formation after mild COVID-19. Germline lookup yields CDR1 KGHDR and CDR2 SFDVKD. This CDR3 contains 15 residues. V was shortened by 4 bases and J by 6 bases, with 18 bases between the two germline ends. This clonotype has a count of ten or more. Using its own MiXCR run on the 5' RACE reads, TCRdb lists one record per CDR3 protein. The table has 350,000 or so distinct CDR3 sequences, roughly 20% seen once. The origin of this receptor is an adult woman who had mild COVID-19 (a few samples of this study predate the infection). Cell type and time point are not known. The chain joins TRBV24-1 to TRBJ2-7; D gene ambiguous. Sequenced input: PBMCs or a T cell subset sorted from them (not recorded which). The CDR3 sequence: CATSDPGGTLGEQYF. The CDR3 DNA reads TGTGCCACCAGTGACCCCGGTGGTACTCTTGGCGAGCAGTACTTC.